One and the same sample provided the 32 T cell receptor beta chains below, sequenced in a study of regulatory T cells in long-lasting Graves disease. The TCR beta library used iRepertoire HTBI primers with Arm-PCR amplification of CDR3. TCRdb re-derived calls from the multiplex PCR reads in MiXCR, one entry per CDR3 protein. The sample records about 660,000 distinct CDR3 sequences, approximately 31% being singletons. Time point given: persistent/refractory GD, antithyroid drugs over 5 years with positive TRAb. After RNA was extracted from PBMCs, the TCR library was made from it. Source: peripheral blood mononuclear cells (PBMCs), taken when the disease was refractory, from a patient treated with antithyroid drugs. The receptors were sampled from a female donor with Graves disease.

The chain links TRBV7-3 to TRBJ2-2; 7 nucleotides match TRBD2. Germline V gene data show CDR1 as SGHTA and CDR2 as FQGTGA. V shed 1 base and J 5 bases; nucleotides not matched to a gene: 7. This CDR3 has 16 residues. CDR3 loop: CASSLMASGLTGELFF. CDR3 nucleotides: TGTGCCAGCAGCTTAATGGCTAGCGGCCTAACCGGGGAGCTGTTTTTT.

This clonotype was observed many times. V usage is TRBV6-5 and J usage is TRBJ1-2; 8 bases match TRBD1. V shed 4 bases and J 4 bases; nucleotides not matched to a gene: 5. CDR3 size: 14 residues. Germline V CDR1 and CDR2: MNHEY, SVGAGI. The CDR3, as DNA: TGTGCCAGCAGTTTCGGACAGGGTGTCTATGGCTACACCTTC. Residues: CASSFGQGVYGYTF.

CDR3 protein: CASSQDIAGEAGELFF. Written as DNA, the CDR3 is TGTGCCAGCAGCCAAGATATCGCAGGGGAGGCCGGGGAGCTGTTTTTT. This chain links TRBV3-1 with TRBJ2-2, with D perhaps assigned TRBD1 or TRBD2 (6 bases each). This CDR3 spans 16 amino acids. V lost 0 bases and J 6 bases, leaving 14 bases between the germline ends. CDR1 and CDR2 (germline): LGHDT, YNNKEL (reference sequence).

This clonotype was counted between two and nine times. The rearrangement joins TRBV6-1 to TRBJ2-1; 8 positions match TRBD2. The germline V gene has CDR1 MNHNS and CDR2 SASEGT. The trim removed 3 bases at V and 6 bases at J, leaving 7 bases unmatched. The CDR3 consists of 15 residues. The CDR3 region has the DNA TGTGCCAGCAGTGACTGGGCGGGAGGCTTCAATGAGCAGTTCTTC. Residues: CASSDWAGGFNEQFF.

This clonotype appeared many times. The chain joins TRBV2 to TRBJ2-7; TRBD2 matches at 14 bases. The junction had 8 bases not matched to a gene; V was cut back by 7 bases and J by 6 bases. Germline-derived CDR1 and CDR2 are SNHLY and FYNNEI. This CDR3 is built from 15 residues. CDR3 sequence (DNA): TGTGCCAGCACTACGGGACTAGCGGGAGTAGGCGAGCAGTACTTC. It translates to CASTTGLAGVGEQYF.

This clonotype has a single count. A read error is possible here, since a much larger clone lies one base away. The chain is built from TRBV2 and TRBJ1-5; tentative D call: TRBD1 (6 bases). Germline V gene data show CDR1 as SNHLY and CDR2 as FYNNEI. Trimming stripped 6 bases from V and 3 bases from J, with 18 bases between. The CDR3 consists of 16 residues. The CDR3 reads CASRPRGGDNNQPQHF. For the CDR3, the DNA is TGTGCCAGCAGACCCAGGGGAGGGGATAACAATCAGCCCCAGCATTTT. The complete variable domain, with remaining parts taken from reference TRBV2 and TRBJ1-5, reads EPEVTQTPSHQVTQMGQEVILRCVPISNHLYFYWYRQILGQKVEFLVSFYNNEISEKSEIFDDQFSVERPDGSNFTLKIRSTKLEDSAMYFCASRPRGGDNNQPQHFGDGTRLSIL.

The chain combines TRBV7-2 with TRBJ2-4, with TRBD1 matching over 8 bases. The J call may be faulty, since TRBJ2-1 better matches the DNA end. The CDR3 spans 15 residues. Germline V gives CDR1 SGHTA, CDR2 FQGNSA. CDR3 DNA sequence: TGTGCCAGCAGCTTCGGACAGGGAAACGGGGAAGAGCAGTTCTTC. Protein product: CASSFGQGNGEEQFF.

The rearrangement uses TRBV25-1 and TRBJ1-4; 7 bases are shared with TRBD1. From germline, CDR1 is MGHDK and CDR2 SYGVNS. Losses at the gene ends were 3 bases for V and 5 bases for J; bases not matched to a gene: 6. The CDR3 totals 15 residues. This chain's CDR3 is CASSDPRDRNEKLFF. CDR3 nucleotides: TGTGCCAGCAGTGACCCCCGGGACAGAAATGAAAAACTGTTTTTT.

V is TRBV12-5 and J is TRBJ2-2; 13 nucleotides align to TRBD2. Trimming removed 4 bases from V and 5 bases from J; junction bases left unmatched: 4. The CDR3 covers 16 residues. The germline CDR1 and CDR2 sequences are LGHNT and FRNRAP. The CDR3 coding sequence is TGTGCTAGTGGTTCGCGGACTAGCGGGAGTACCGGGGAGCTGTTTTTT. It codes for CASGSRTSGSTGELFF. Combining the CDR3 with reference TRBV12-5 and TRBJ2-2 gives the whole variable domain DARVTQTPRHKVTEMGQEVTMRCQPILGHNTVFWYRQTMMQGLELLAYFRNRAPLDDSGMPKDRFSAEMPDATLATLKIQPSEPRDSAVYFCASGSRTSGSTGELFFGEGSRLTVL.

This clonotype came up a few times. J is TRBJ2-7 and V is TRBV6-2 or TRBV6-3; 12 positions agree with TRBD2. The CDR3 runs to 16 residues. V lost 2 bases to trimming and J lost 2 bases; unmatched junction nucleotides: 4. Germline-derived CDR1 and CDR2 are MNHEY and SVGEGT. The CDR3 DNA is TGTGCCAGCAGTTACGCTCTAGCGGGAGGGACCTACGAGCAGTACTTC. Its translation is CASSYALAGGTYEQYF.

Only a few counts were recorded for this clonotype. CDR3 sequence reads: CASSQGRGNTEAFF. CDR3 bases: TGTGCCAGCAGCCAAGGTAGAGGGAACACTGAAGCTTTCTTT. The chain employs TRBV6-1 and TRBJ1-1; no clear D gene. Trimming stripped 6 bases from V and 1 base from J, with 12 bases between. The CDR3 runs to 14 residues. Germline V gene sequence: CDR1 MNHNS, CDR2 SASEGT.

The gene calls are TRBV5-1 and TRBJ2-7; D remains unclear. The CDR3 is 14 amino acids. V lost 4 bases to trimming and J lost 5 bases, with 16 bases between them. Germline CDR1 and CDR2: SGHRS and YFSETQ. Written as DNA, the CDR3 is TGCGCCAGCAGCCACAATGGGCCTAGGAACGAGCAGTACTTC. This encodes CASSHNGPRNEQYF.

This rearrangement joins TRBV7-9 to TRBJ1-2; D is undetermined. Looked up from germline, CDR1 is SEHNR and CDR2 is FQNEAQ (reference sequence). The CDR3 length is 14 residues. V was pared by 1 base and J by 1 base, with 7 bases between. The chain's CDR3 is CASSLGVSNYGYTF. Written as DNA, the CDR3 is TGTGCCAGCAGCTTAGGAGTCAGTAACTATGGCTACACCTTC.

This clonotype was seen a handful of times. The chain joins TRBV14 to TRBJ2-2; 7 bases line up with TRBD1. V dropped 1 base and J dropped 0; count of bases not matched to a gene: 2. The length of the CDR3 is 16 residues. Germline V gene sequence: CDR1 SGHDN, CDR2 FVKESK. The CDR3 sequence: CASSQVQGANTGELFF. CDR3 bases: TGTGCCAGCAGCCAAGTTCAGGGGGCGAACACCGGGGAGCTGTTTTTT. Full variable domain (outside the CDR3, taken from reference TRBV14 and TRBJ2-2): EAGVTQFPSHSVIEKGQTVTLRCDPISGHDNLYWYRRVMGKEIKFLLHFVKESKQDESGMPNNRFLAERTGGTYSTLKVQPAELEDSGVYFCASSQVQGANTGELFFGEGSRLTVL.

The rearrangement uses TRBV27 and TRBJ2-7, with 14 bases fitting TRBD2. The CDR3 runs to 14 residues. J gave up 6 bases and V 5 bases, and 3 bases lay outside the gene matches. In germline, CDR1 is MNHEY, CDR2 SMNVEV (reference sequence). Here the CDR3 reads CASSQGLAGAEQYF. For the CDR3, the DNA is TGTGCCAGCAGTCAGGGACTAGCGGGAGCCGAGCAGTACTTC.

This chain uses TRBV7-6 with TRBJ1-5, with 7 nucleotides matching TRBD1. Germline loops: CDR1 SGHVS, CDR2 FNYEAQ. Germline trimming cut 1 base from V and 0 bases from J; bases unmatched to any gene: 9. This CDR3 spans 18 amino acids. The CDR3 DNA reads TGTGCCAGCAGCTTAGAGCCTGCCAGGGGGATTAGCAATCAGCCCCAGCATTTT. Protein: CASSLEPARGISNQPQHF.

The chain is built from TRBV7-2 and TRBJ2-5, with D possibly being TRBD2 (6 bases). V lost 5 bases to trimming and J lost 5 bases, with 15 bases between them. Germline lookup yields CDR1 SGHTA and CDR2 FQGNSA. This CDR3 has 14 residues. CDR3 protein: CASSPNGGRETQYF. The CDR3 DNA follows: TGTGCCAGCAGCCCGAACGGGGGAAGGGAGACCCAGTACTTC.

This clonotype was counted between two and nine times. V gene TRBV6-2 or TRBV6-3 combines with J gene TRBJ1-1; unclear D gene. Germline V gene sequence: CDR1 MNHEY, CDR2 SVGEGT. The CDR3 spans 14 residues. V lost 2 bases and J lost 3, with 10 bases in between. DNA for the CDR3: TGTGCCAGCAGTTACGCCGCCGGGGACACTGAAGCTTTCTTT. Amino acids: CASSYAAGDTEAFF.

Turning to this clonotype: One end of the junction is discordant with germline, which a read error may explain. The V gene is TRBV12-3 or TRBV12-4, the J gene TRBJ2-7; D ambiguous. The CDR3 runs to 12 residues. CDR3 in DNA: TGTGCCAGCAGTTTAGTGGGCTACGGGCAGTACTTC. It is translated as CASSLVGYGQYF.

This clonotype has a handful of counts. This chain uses TRBV28 with TRBJ1-5; TRBD1 is a possible D gene (6 bases). Germline assignment: CDR1 MDHEN and CDR2 SYDVKM. CDR3 length: 15 amino acids. The germline V and J ends were trimmed by 3 bases and 4 bases, with 13 bases remaining between them. This CDR3 is CASSFAQGVNQPQHF. The CDR3 nucleotides are TGTGCCAGCAGTTTCGCACAGGGAGTAAATCAGCCCCAGCATTTT.

This clonotype was detected a few times. The chain uses TRBV20-1 and TRBJ1-1, with D maybe TRBD1 (6 bases). Germline V gives CDR1 DFQATT, CDR2 SNEGSKA (reference sequence). This CDR3 is built from 12 residues. Deletions cut 5 bases from V and 4 bases from J, with 11 bases between. CDR3 sequence: CSAPRGGTEAFF. The CDR3 DNA sequence: TGCAGTGCTCCGCGAGGGGGCACTGAAGCTTTCTTT.

The rearrangement uses TRBV3-1 and TRBJ2-7; D is undetermined. This CDR3 region has 14 residues. Germline CDR1 and CDR2: LGHDT and YNNKEL (reference sequence). Deletions cut 4 bases from V and 5 bases from J, with 15 bases between. Here the CDR3 DNA reads TGTGCCAGCAGCCGTTCCCTAAGCTGGAACGAGCAGTACTTC. Its protein product is CASSRSLSWNEQYF.

This chain uses TRBV2 with TRBJ1-2, with 9 bases lining up with TRBD1. Germline V gene sequence: CDR1 SNHLY, CDR2 FYNNEI. The J segment lost 6 bases and the V segment lost 5 bases, leaving 7 bases of the junction unmatched. The length of the CDR3 is 14 residues. The CDR3 sequence is CASSYRGLQDGYTF. The CDR3 DNA sequence: TGTGCCAGCAGTTACAGGGGGCTGCAAGATGGCTACACCTTC.

This sequence joins TRBV7-9 and TRBJ1-4; no reliable D call. CDR1 is SEHNR and CDR2 is FQNEAQ in the germline V gene (reference sequence). V lost 11 bases and J 8 bases, leaving 15 bases between the germline ends. CDR3 size: 12 residues. CDR3 in DNA: TGTGCCGGGGTGGACTATCGGGAAAAACTGTTTTTT. As protein: CAGVDYREKLFF. Based on the CDR3 plus reference TRBV7-9 and TRBJ1-4, the full variable domain is DTGVSQNPRHKITKRGQNVTFRCDPISEHNRLYWYRQTLGQGPEFLTYFQNEAQLEKSRLLSDRFSAERPKGSFSTLEIQRTEQGDSAMYLCAGVDYREKLFFGSGTQLSVL.

The gene calls are TRBV11-2 and TRBJ2-1; perhaps TRBD2 as D (6 bases). This CDR3 region has 15 residues. Trimming took off 1 base at V and 4 bases at J, with 11 bases between the two ends. Looked up from germline, CDR1 is SGHAT and CDR2 is FQNNGV. The CDR3 sequence is CASSLATRYYNEQFF. Written as DNA, the CDR3 is TGTGCCAGCAGCTTAGCGACTAGATATTACAATGAGCAGTTCTTC.

The DNA of the CDR3 is TGTGCCAGCAGCCCACGGCTCCGTGTAGGGAGTGAAAACACCATATATTTT. The encoded protein is CASSPRLRVGSENTIYF. The rearrangement joins TRBV3-1 to TRBJ1-3; D unclear. The CDR3 loop spans 17 amino acids. The V and J ends lost 4 bases and 6 bases respectively, with 22 bases between them. Germline V gene data show CDR1 as LGHDT and CDR2 as YNNKEL (reference sequence).

This clonotype appeared once. J is TRBJ2-1 and V is TRBV19; 8 bases fit TRBD1. Germline CDR1 and CDR2: LNHDA and SQIVND (reference sequence). The CDR3 is made up of 15 amino acids. The trim removed 5 bases at V and 8 bases at J, leaving 11 bases unmatched. The CDR3: CASSSRQGPADEQFF. The DNA for the CDR3 is TGTGCCAGTAGTTCACGACAGGGGCCTGCGGATGAGCAGTTCTTC.

Notes on this clonotype: A clone one base away is much larger, so this may be a read error. The chain combines TRBV7-9 with TRBJ2-5; D not certain. The CDR3 runs to 13 residues. Trimming cost V 3 bases and J 5 bases, with 10 bases left between them. Per germline, CDR1 SEHNR and CDR2 FQNEAQ (reference sequence). CDR3 sequence: CASSFSGLETQYF. CDR3 bases: TGTGCCAGCAGCTTCTCGGGTCTGGAGACCCAGTACTTC. Looking up the rest from reference TRBV7-9 and TRBJ2-5 gives the full variable domain: DTGVSQNPRHKITKRGQNVTFRCDPISEHNRLYWYRQTLGQGPEFLTYFQNEAQLEKSRLLSDRFSAERPKGSFSTLEIQRTEQGDSAMYLCASSFSGLETQYFGPGTRLLVL.

This chain connects TRBV19 to TRBJ1-5, with 9 bases identical to TRBD1. The J segment lost 0 bases and the V segment lost 1 base, leaving 10 bases of the junction unmatched. Germline-derived CDR1 and CDR2 are LNHDA and SQIVND (reference sequence). The CDR3 consists of 19 residues. Here the CDR3 reads CASSIGTGGVGNSNQPQHF. CDR3 DNA sequence: TGTGCCAGTAGTATAGGTACAGGGGGCGTGGGGAATAGCAATCAGCCCCAGCATTTT.

This chain joins TRBV9 and TRBJ2-7, with TRBD1 matching 8 bases. Per the germline V gene, CDR1 is SGDLS and CDR2 is YYNGEE. After removal of 0 bases from V and 5 bases from J, the junction contained 7 bases not matched to a gene. The CDR3 spans 15 residues. The DNA for the CDR3 is TGTGCCAGCAGCGTAGCGCAGGGGGCAAGCGACGAGCAGTACTTC. Residues: CASSVAQGASDEQYF.

This clonotype came up a few times. The chain uses TRBV27 and TRBJ1-6; 8 bases align to TRBD1. The CDR3 runs to 15 residues. Germline V lookup: CDR1 MNHEY, CDR2 SMNVEV (reference sequence). Trimming took 6 bases from V and 7 from J; bases not matched to a gene: 8. The CDR3 loop reads CASRSGGSGNSPLHF. Here the CDR3 DNA reads TGTGCCAGCAGGTCAGGGGGCTCTGGGAATTCACCCCTCCACTTT.

The chain recombines TRBV15 with TRBJ2-1, with 10 bases aligning to TRBD2. V trimming: 1 base; J trimming: 4 bases; junction bases outside the gene matches: 7. This CDR3 comprises 17 residues. In germline, CDR1 is LNHNV, CDR2 YYDKDF (reference sequence). The chain's CDR3 is CATSRGATSGFYNEQFF. CDR3 nucleotide sequence: TGTGCCACCAGCAGAGGGGCGACTAGCGGGTTTTACAATGAGCAGTTCTTC. Looking up the rest from reference TRBV15 and TRBJ2-1 gives the full variable domain: DAMVIQNPRYQVTQFGKPVTLSCSQTLNHNVMYWYQQKSSQAPKLLFHYYDKDFNNEADTPDNFQSRRPNTSFCFLDIRSPGLGDTAMYLCATSRGATSGFYNEQFFGPGTRLTVL.